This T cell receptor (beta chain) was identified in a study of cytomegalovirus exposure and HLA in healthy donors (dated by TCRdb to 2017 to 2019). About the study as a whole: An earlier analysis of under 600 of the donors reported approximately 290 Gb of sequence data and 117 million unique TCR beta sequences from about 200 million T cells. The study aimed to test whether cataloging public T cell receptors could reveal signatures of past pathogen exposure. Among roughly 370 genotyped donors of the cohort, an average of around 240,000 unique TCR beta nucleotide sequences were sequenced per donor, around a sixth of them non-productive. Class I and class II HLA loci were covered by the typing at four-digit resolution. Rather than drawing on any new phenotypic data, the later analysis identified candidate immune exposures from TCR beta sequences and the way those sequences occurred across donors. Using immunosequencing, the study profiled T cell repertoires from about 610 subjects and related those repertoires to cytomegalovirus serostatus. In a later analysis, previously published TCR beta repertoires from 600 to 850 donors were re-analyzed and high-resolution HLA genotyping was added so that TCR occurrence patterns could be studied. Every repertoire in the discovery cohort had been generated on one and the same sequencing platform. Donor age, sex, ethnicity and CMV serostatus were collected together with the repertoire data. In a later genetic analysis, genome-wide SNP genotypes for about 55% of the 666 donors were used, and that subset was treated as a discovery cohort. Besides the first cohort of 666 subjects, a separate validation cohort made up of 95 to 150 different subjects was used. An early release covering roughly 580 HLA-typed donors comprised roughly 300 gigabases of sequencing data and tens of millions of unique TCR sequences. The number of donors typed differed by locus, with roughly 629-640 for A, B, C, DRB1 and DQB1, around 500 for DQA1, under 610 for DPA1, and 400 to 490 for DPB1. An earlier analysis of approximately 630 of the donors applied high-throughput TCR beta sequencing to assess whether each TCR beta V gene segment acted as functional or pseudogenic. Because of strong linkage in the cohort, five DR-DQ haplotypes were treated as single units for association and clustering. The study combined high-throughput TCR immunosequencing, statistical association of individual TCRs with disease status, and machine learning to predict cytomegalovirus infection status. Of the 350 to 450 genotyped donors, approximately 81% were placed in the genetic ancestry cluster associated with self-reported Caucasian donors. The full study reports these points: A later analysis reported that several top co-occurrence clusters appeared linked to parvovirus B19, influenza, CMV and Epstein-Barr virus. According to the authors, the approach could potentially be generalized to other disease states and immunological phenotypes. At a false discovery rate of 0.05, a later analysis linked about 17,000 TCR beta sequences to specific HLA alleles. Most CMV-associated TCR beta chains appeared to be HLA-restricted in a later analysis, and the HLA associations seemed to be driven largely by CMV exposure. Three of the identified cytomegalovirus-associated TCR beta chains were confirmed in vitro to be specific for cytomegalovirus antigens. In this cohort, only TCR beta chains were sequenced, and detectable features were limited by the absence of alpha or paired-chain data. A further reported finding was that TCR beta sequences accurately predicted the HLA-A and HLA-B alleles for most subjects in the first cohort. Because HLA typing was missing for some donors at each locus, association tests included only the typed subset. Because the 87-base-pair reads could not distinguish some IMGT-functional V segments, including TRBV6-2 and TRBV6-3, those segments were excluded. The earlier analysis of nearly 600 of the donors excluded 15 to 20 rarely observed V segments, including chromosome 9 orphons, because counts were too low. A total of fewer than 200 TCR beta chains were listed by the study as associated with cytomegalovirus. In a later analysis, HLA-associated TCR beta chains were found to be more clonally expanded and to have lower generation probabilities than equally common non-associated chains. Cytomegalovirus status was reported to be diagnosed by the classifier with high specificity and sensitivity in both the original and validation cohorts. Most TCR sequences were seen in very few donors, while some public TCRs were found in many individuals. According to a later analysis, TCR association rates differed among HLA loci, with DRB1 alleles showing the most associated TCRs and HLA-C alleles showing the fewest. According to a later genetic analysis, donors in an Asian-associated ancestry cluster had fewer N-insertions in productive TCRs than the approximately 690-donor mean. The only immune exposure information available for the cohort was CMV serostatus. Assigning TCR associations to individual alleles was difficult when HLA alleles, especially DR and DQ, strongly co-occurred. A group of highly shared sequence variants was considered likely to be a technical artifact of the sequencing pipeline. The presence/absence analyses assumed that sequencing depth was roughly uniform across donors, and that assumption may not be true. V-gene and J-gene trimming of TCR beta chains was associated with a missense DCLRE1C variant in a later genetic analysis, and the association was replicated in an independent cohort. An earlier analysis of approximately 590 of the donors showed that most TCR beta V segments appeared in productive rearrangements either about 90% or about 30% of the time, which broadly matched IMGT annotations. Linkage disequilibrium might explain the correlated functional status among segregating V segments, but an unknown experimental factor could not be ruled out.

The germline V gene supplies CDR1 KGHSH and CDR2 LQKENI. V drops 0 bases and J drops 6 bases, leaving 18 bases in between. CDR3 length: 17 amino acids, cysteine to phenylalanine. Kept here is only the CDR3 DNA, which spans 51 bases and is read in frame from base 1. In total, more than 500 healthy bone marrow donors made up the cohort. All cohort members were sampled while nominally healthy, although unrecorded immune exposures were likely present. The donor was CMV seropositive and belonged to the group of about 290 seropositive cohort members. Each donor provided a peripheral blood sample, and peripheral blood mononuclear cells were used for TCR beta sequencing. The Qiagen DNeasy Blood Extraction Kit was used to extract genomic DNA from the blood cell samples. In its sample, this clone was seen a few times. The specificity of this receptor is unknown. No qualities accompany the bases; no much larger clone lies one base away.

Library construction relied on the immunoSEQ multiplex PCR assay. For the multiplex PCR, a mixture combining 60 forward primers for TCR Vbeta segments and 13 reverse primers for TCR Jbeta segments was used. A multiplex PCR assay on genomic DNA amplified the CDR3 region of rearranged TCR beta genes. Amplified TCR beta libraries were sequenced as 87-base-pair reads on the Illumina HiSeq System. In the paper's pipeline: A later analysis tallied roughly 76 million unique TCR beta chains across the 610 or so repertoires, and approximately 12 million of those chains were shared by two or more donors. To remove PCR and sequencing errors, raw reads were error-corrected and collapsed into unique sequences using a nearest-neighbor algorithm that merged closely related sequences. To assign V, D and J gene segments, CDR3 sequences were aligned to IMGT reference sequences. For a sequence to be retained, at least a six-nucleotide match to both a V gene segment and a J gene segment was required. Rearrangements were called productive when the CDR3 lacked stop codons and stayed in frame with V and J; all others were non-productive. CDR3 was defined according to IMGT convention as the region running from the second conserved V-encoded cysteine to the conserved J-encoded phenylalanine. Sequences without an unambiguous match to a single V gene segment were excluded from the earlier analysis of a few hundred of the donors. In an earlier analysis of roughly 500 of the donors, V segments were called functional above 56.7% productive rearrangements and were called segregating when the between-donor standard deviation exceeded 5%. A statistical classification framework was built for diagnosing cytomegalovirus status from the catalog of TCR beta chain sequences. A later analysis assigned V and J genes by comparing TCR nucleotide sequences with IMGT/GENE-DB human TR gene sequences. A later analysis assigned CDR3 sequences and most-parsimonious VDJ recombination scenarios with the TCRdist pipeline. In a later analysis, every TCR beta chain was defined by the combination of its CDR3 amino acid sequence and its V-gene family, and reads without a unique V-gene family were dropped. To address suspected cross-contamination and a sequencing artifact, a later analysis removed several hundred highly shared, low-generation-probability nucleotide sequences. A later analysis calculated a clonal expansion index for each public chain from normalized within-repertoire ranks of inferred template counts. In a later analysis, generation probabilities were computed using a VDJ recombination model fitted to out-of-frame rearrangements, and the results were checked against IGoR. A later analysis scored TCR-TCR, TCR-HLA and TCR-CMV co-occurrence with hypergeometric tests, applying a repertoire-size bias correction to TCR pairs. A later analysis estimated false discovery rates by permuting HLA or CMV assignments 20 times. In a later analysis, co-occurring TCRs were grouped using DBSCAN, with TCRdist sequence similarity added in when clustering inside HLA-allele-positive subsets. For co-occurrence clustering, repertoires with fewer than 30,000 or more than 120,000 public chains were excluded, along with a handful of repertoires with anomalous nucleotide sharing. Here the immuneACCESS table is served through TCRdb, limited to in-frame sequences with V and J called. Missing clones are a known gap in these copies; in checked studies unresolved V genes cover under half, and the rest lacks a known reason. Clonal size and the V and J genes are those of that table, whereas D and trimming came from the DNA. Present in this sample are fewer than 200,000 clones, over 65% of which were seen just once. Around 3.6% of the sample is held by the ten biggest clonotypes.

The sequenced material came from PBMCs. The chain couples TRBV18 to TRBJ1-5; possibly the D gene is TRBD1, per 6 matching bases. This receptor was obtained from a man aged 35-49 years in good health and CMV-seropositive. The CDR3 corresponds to CASSPPLPATGSQPQHF. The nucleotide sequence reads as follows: TGTGCCAGCTCACCACCCCTCCCCGCTACAGGGAGTCAGCCCCAGCATTTT.